The clone carrying this T cell receptor beta chain was observed a handful of times. The antigen remains unidentified. With 60 Vbeta and 13 Jbeta primers, the PCR was carried out. Profiled with immunoSEQ multiplex PCR; TCRdb holds only in-frame clones, not every one. This sample has approximately 99,000 clones, with 81% found just once. The germline CDR1 and CDR2 sequences are LGHNT and FRNRAP. CDR3 size: 14 residues. V shed 7 bases and J shed 3 bases, with 16 bases lying between them. The data belong to a study of cytomegalovirus exposure and HLA in healthy donors. Regarding the study as a whole: In a later analysis, a missense DCLRE1C variant was linked to TCR beta V- and J-gene trimming. It was likely that a cluster of highly shared sequence variants was a sequencing artifact.

The TCR originated in a man between 40 and 49 years old in good health and CMV-seropositive. The chain recombines TRBV12-5 with TRBJ2-7; D uncertain. Source material: PBMCs. The CDR3 region has the DNA TGTGCTAGTGACCCCAGTAGGCTAGGCTACGAGCAGTACTTC. It yields the protein CASDPSRLGYEQYF.